At least ten counts were recorded for the clone carrying this T cell receptor (beta chain). This record belongs to a study of naive and memory T cell subsets. A UMI-containing oligonucleotide was joined by 3' ligation to the TCR cDNA template. Four PCR rounds used nested alpha and beta constant region primers plus the SP2 primer. One entry per CDR3 protein results from TCRdb running MiXCR on the 5' RACE reads. The table has 58,000 or so distinct CDR3 sequences, 6.5% to 8.5% seen once. Trimming took off 0 bases at V and 7 bases at J, with 10 bases between the two ends. The V gene's germline CDR1 is MNHEY and CDR2 SVGEGT. This CDR3 contains 13 residues.

This TCR came from a female donor in good health. The gene calls are TRBV6-2 or TRBV6-3 and TRBJ2-7; no clear D gene. The CDR3 protein is CASSYSIIREQYF. For the CDR3, the DNA is TGTGCCAGCAGTTACTCGATTATACGGGAGCAGTACTTC.